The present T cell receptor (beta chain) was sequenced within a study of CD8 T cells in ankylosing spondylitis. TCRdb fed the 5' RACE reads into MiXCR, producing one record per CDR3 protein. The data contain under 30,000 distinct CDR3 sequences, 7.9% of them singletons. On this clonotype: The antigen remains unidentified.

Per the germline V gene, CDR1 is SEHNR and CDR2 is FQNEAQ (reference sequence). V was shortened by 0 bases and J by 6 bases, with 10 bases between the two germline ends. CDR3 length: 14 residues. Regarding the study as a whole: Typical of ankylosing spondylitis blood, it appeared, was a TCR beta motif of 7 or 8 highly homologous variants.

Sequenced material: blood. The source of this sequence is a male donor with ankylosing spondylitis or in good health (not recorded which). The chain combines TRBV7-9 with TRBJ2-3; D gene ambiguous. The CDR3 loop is CASSLAVGLDTQYF. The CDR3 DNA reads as TGTGCCAGCAGCTTAGCGGTAGGGTTGGATACGCAGTATTTT.